These T cell receptor beta chains were read from a single sample in a study of beta chain features in type 1 diabetes. Measured with immunoSEQ multiplex PCR; TCRdb has only the in-frame clones, and not every one. This table holds 12,000 to 15,000 clones, approximately 64% found once. Sequencing used stem cell memory CD4+ T cells from blood. The receptors come from a woman between 18 and 29 years old with type 1 diabetes. Each CDR3 is given with its conserved first and last residue. Fields, in order: J gene, clone size, D gene, V gene, CDR3 protein, CDR3 DNA. The D gene is left open where the match is weak. Clone size, where shown, is once, few, many, or a class for clones that have expanded.

J: TRBJ2-7
size: once
D: TRBD1
V: TRBV7-7
CDR3: CASSQDRGNEQYF
DNA: TGTGCCAGCAGTCAGGACAGGGGCAACGAGCAGTACTTC

J: TRBJ2-3
size: -
D: TRBD2
V: TRBV6-5
CDR3: CASRTSGGGTDTQYF
DNA: TGTGCCAGCAGAACTAGCGGGGGGGGTACAGATACGCAGTATTTT

J: TRBJ2-5
size: few
D: -
V: TRBV7-2
CDR3: CASSGNIGTGMETQYF
DNA: TGTGCCAGCAGCGGTAATATCGGGACTGGCATGGAGACCCAGTACTTC

J: TRBJ2-1
size: once
D: -
V: TRBV28
CDR3: CASSFGGSQDEQFF
DNA: TGTGCCAGCAGTTTCGGCGGGTCTCAGGATGAGCAGTTCTTC

J: TRBJ2-6
size: few
D: -
V: TRBV4-2
CDR3: CASSQGRQSSGANVLTF
DNA: TGTGCCAGCAGCCAAGGCCGACAGTCCTCTGGGGCCAACGTCCTGACTTTC

J: TRBJ2-2
size: -
D: -
V: TRBV28
CDR3: CASSVPGRKGDGELFF
DNA: TGTGCCAGCAGTGTTCCGGGACGGAAGGGGGACGGGGAGCTGTTTTTT

J: TRBJ1-2
size: -
D: -
V: TRBV7-9
CDR3: CASSYKNGYTF
DNA: TGTGCCAGCAGCTACAAGAATGGCTACACCTTC

J: TRBJ2-7
size: -
D: TRBD2
V: TRBV5-4
CDR3: CASSLAASGSYEQYF
DNA: TGTGCCAGCAGCTTGGCAGCTAGCGGGAGTTACGAGCAGTACTTC

J: TRBJ1-5
size: -
D: -
V: TRBV2
CDR3: CASSEGRVANQPQHF
DNA: TGTGCCAGCAGTGAGGGGAGGGTAGCAAATCAGCCCCAGCATTTT

J: TRBJ1-5
size: -
D: -
V: TRBV30
CDR3: CAWSVAVRNQPQHF
DNA: TGTGCCTGGAGTGTAGCGGTTCGCAATCAGCCCCAGCATTTT

J: TRBJ2-1
size: -
D: -
V: TRBV7-3
CDR3: CASSSQGSGSSYNEQFF
DNA: TGTGCCAGCAGCTCCCAGGGTAGCGGCAGCTCCTACAATGAGCAGTTCTTC

J: TRBJ2-2
size: -
D: TRBD1
V: TRBV2
CDR3: CARSADPRDRGWRFTGELFF
DNA: TGTGCCAGATCAGCCGACCCCCGGGACAGGGGGTGGCGGTTTACCGGGGAGCTGTTTTTT

J: TRBJ2-5
size: -
D: -
V: TRBV5-1
CDR3: CASSQTRAVETQYF
DNA: TGCGCCAGCAGCCAAACTAGAGCGGTTGAGACCCAGTACTTC

J: TRBJ2-5
size: -
D: -
V: TRBV4-1
CDR3: CASSQDRGLGGMLSETQYF
DNA: TGCGCCAGCAGCCAAGATCGAGGATTGGGCGGGATGCTTTCGGAGACCCAGTACTTC

J: TRBJ2-5
size: -
D: TRBD1
V: TRBV7-7
CDR3: CASSVGRSTGGVETQYF
DNA: TGTGCCAGCAGCGTAGGAAGAAGTACAGGGGGAGTAGAGACCCAGTACTTC

J: TRBJ2-7
size: -
D: -
V: TRBV4-3
CDR3: CASSQSSDSYEQYF
DNA: TGCGCCAGCAGCCAAAGCAGCGACTCCTACGAGCAGTACTTC

J: TRBJ2-7
size: -
D: TRBD2
V: TRBV6-6
CDR3: CASRLAGASEQYF
DNA: TGTGCCAGCAGACTAGCGGGAGCTTCTGAGCAGTACTTC

J: TRBJ2-5
size: -
D: TRBD1
V: TRBV18
CDR3: CASSLSVGTGVGVQETQYF
DNA: TGTGCCAGCTCACTGTCGGTCGGGACAGGTGTCGGGGTCCAAGAGACCCAGTACTTC

J: TRBJ1-5
size: once
D: -
V: TRBV2
CDR3: CASSEGGARTRQPQHF
DNA: TGTGCCAGCAGTGAGGGAGGCGCAAGAACAAGGCAGCCCCAGCATTTT

J: TRBJ1-1
size: -
D: -
V: TRBV7-9
CDR3: CASSRNRETEAFF
DNA: TGTGCCAGCAGCCGAAACAGAGAGACTGAAGCTTTCTTT

J: TRBJ2-2
size: -
D: TRBD2
V: TRBV6-1
CDR3: CASSDQSGTSGSHVGELFF
DNA: TGTGCCAGCAGTGATCAATCAGGGACTAGCGGGAGTCATGTCGGGGAGCTGTTTTTT

J: TRBJ1-5
size: -
D: -
V: TRBV6-6
CDR3: CASSYSGRVKGQPQHF
DNA: TGTGCCAGCAGTTACTCGGGCAGGGTGAAAGGTCAGCCCCAGCATTTT

J: TRBJ2-1
size: once
D: -
V: TRBV5-4
CDR3: CASRRERQGSYNEQFF
DNA: TGTGCCAGCAGGCGGGAGAGACAGGGGTCCTACAATGAGCAGTTCTTC

J: TRBJ2-5
size: once
D: TRBD1
V: TRBV29-1
CDR3: CSVEVDRGETQYF
DNA: TGCAGCGTTGAAGTGGACAGGGGAGAGACCCAGTACTTC

J: TRBJ2-2
size: -
D: TRBD2
V: TRBV7-3
CDR3: CASSLRPPGLAGTGELFF
DNA: TGTGCCAGCAGCTTACGCCCACCGGGGCTAGCGGGCACCGGGGAGCTGTTTTTT

J: TRBJ2-5
size: -
D: TRBD1
V: TRBV18
CDR3: CASSPRQGIEETQYF
DNA: TGTGCCAGCTCACCCCGACAGGGAATAGAAGAGACCCAGTACTTC

J: TRBJ2-7
size: -
D: TRBD1
V: TRBV2
CDR3: CASNAEGRGYEQYF
DNA: TGTGCCAGCAATGCCGAGGGCAGGGGGTACGAGCAGTACTTC

J: TRBJ2-5
size: few
D: TRBD1
V: TRBV10-3
CDR3: CAISKTGYETQYF
DNA: TGTGCCATCAGTAAGACAGGGTACGAGACCCAGTACTTC

J: TRBJ1-3
size: -
D: -
V: TRBV29-1
CDR3: CSVAVTGGNTIYF
DNA: TGCAGCGTTGCAGTGACGGGGGGTAACACCATATATTTT

J: TRBJ2-2
size: -
D: -
V: TRBV5-1
CDR3: CASSSRTTNTGELFF
DNA: TGCGCCAGCAGCTCTCGGACTACGAACACCGGGGAGCTGTTTTTT

J: TRBJ2-1
size: -
D: TRBD1
V: TRBV7-9
CDR3: CATAGTGGNNEQFF
DNA: TGTGCCACGGCTGGGACAGGGGGCAACAATGAGCAGTTCTTC

J: TRBJ1-5
size: -
D: -
V: TRBV30
CDR3: CAWSGYSNQPQHF
DNA: TGTGCCTGGAGCGGTTATAGCAATCAGCCCCAGCATTTT

J: TRBJ2-1
size: -
D: -
V: TRBV7-6
CDR3: CASSLRTDSSSEFF
DNA: TGTGCCAGCAGCTTACGTACCGATTCCTCGAGCGAGTTCTTC

J: TRBJ2-3
size: few
D: -
V: TRBV21-1
CDR3: CASSKAGGACLDTQYF
DNA: TGTGCCAGCAGCAAAGCCGGGGGGGCGTGTTTGGATACGCAGTATTTT

J: TRBJ2-1
size: once
D: TRBD1
V: TRBV28
CDR3: CATEDRIAVDEQFF
DNA: TGTGCCACCGAGGACAGGATCGCTGTCGATGAGCAGTTCTTC

J: TRBJ2-7
size: -
D: TRBD1
V: TRBV18
CDR3: CASSPFMSGGQGVYEQYF
DNA: TGTGCCAGCTCACCATTCATGTCCGGGGGACAGGGGGTCTACGAGCAGTACTTC

J: TRBJ2-6
size: -
D: -
V: TRBV9
CDR3: CASSVYGGPGANVLTF
DNA: TGTGCCAGCAGCGTATACGGGGGTCCCGGGGCCAACGTCCTGACTTTC

J: TRBJ2-7
size: -
D: -
V: TRBV28
CDR3: CASIHGLRF
DNA: TGTGCCAGCATCCATGGGCTTAGGTTC

J: TRBJ2-3
size: -
D: TRBD2
V: TRBV9
CDR3: CASSGLTSGTSAGTDTQYF
DNA: TGTGCCAGCAGCGGATTAACTAGCGGGACGTCGGCCGGGACAGATACGCAGTATTTT

J: TRBJ1-2
size: -
D: -
V: TRBV5-4
CDR3: CASSLAGVNYGYTF
DNA: TGTGCCAGCAGCTTGGCAGGGGTTAACTATGGCTACACCTTC

J: TRBJ2-7
size: few
D: TRBD1
V: TRBV14
CDR3: CASSRLTGRNEQYF
DNA: TGTGCCAGCAGCCGTTTGACAGGGAGAAACGAGCAGTACTTC

J: TRBJ2-3
size: -
D: -
V: TRBV9
CDR3: CASSPPTDTQYF
DNA: TGTGCCAGCAGCCCCCCGACAGATACGCAGTATTTT

J: TRBJ2-7
size: few
D: TRBD1
V: TRBV10-3
CDR3: CAISEPFNGQDEQYF
DNA: TGTGCCATCAGTGAGCCCTTTAACGGACAGGACGAGCAGTACTTC

J: TRBJ1-5
size: -
D: TRBD1
V: TRBV15
CDR3: CATSRDQGQGASPQHF
DNA: TGTGCCACCAGCAGAGACCAGGGACAGGGGGCAAGTCCCCAGCATTTT

J: TRBJ2-7
size: -
D: -
V: TRBV19
CDR3: CASSAQGSVYEQYF
DNA: TGTGCCAGTAGTGCCCAGGGGAGTGTCTACGAGCAGTACTTC

J: TRBJ2-3
size: -
D: TRBD1
V: TRBV5-4
CDR3: CASSGPGTGRTDTQYF
DNA: TGTGCCAGCAGCGGACCCGGGACAGGGCGCACAGATACGCAGTATTTT

J: TRBJ2-1
size: -
D: -
V: TRBV4-1
CDR3: CASSHNAWEQFF
DNA: TGCGCCAGCAGCCATAATGCGTGGGAGCAGTTCTTC

J: TRBJ1-1
size: -
D: TRBD1
V: TRBV5-1
CDR3: CASSWTGRNTEAFF
DNA: TGCGCCAGCAGCTGGACAGGGCGGAACACTGAAGCTTTCTTT

J: TRBJ1-5
size: few
D: TRBD1
V: TRBV29-1
CDR3: CSVGGDRGRQPQHF
DNA: TGCAGCGTTGGAGGGGACAGGGGGCGTCAGCCCCAGCATTTT

J: TRBJ2-5
size: -
D: TRBD1
V: TRBV25-1
CDR3: CASSVQGGETQYF
DNA: TGTGCCAGCAGTGTACAGGGGGGAGAGACCCAGTACTTC

J: TRBJ2-1
size: few
D: TRBD1
V: TRBV11-2
CDR3: CASTPRATGGRNNEQFF
DNA: TGTGCCAGCACCCCTAGGGCAACAGGGGGCAGAAACAATGAGCAGTTCTTC

J: TRBJ2-5
size: -
D: -
V: TRBV14
CDR3: CASSHSPVTQYF
DNA: TGTGCCAGCAGCCATTCCCCAGTGACCCAGTACTTC

J: TRBJ2-1
size: -
D: -
V: TRBV28
CDR3: CASSSIWQGNEQFF
DNA: TGTGCCAGCAGTTCCATCTGGCAGGGCAATGAGCAGTTCTTC

J: TRBJ2-2
size: -
D: TRBD1
V: TRBV11-3
CDR3: CASSLGPRGLNTGELFF
DNA: TGTGCCAGCAGCTTAGGTCCGAGGGGGCTCAACACCGGGGAGCTGTTTTTT

J: TRBJ1-1
size: -
D: TRBD1
V: TRBV7-2
CDR3: CASTFGRRQGHTEAFF
DNA: TGTGCCAGCACGTTCGGACGTCGACAGGGCCACACTGAAGCTTTCTTT

J: TRBJ1-5
size: -
D: -
V: TRBV6-5
CDR3: CASSQGTGKHQPQHF
DNA: TGTGCCAGCAGCCAAGGAACAGGGAAGCATCAGCCCCAGCATTTT

J: TRBJ2-1
size: -
D: -
V: TRBV28
CDR3: CASSSITSDRRTYNEQFF
DNA: TGTGCCAGCAGTTCAATTACTTCAGACAGGAGAACCTACAATGAGCAGTTCTTC

J: TRBJ2-3
size: few
D: TRBD2
V: TRBV7-2
CDR3: CASSPRAGGTSTDTQYF
DNA: TGTGCCAGCAGCCCAAGGGCGGGGGGCACTAGCACAGATACGCAGTATTTT

J: TRBJ2-1
size: few
D: -
V: TRBV5-1
CDR3: CASSLDSTSYNEQFF
DNA: TGCGCCAGCAGCTTAGACTCGACGTCCTACAATGAGCAGTTCTTC